The present entry profiles one TCR beta chain with its context. What antigen it recognizes has not been identified. Per-nucleotide qualities are absent, and no much larger clonotype sits a single base away. The intended sense of this specimen's time point label: roughly 24 weeks on oral tofacitinib. In the paper's terms, the treatment or condition label means: oral pan-JAK inhibitor, 5-10 mg twice daily. Peripheral blood and lesional scalp punch biopsies were obtained from patients with alopecia areata. After PBMCs were isolated by density centrifugation and stained for CD3, CD4 and CD8, a FACSAria was used to sort CD4+ and CD8+ T cells. These data come from a study of CD8+ T cells in alopecia areata (dated by TCRdb to about 2018). With respect to the entire study: Treated patients were enrolled in an open-label pilot trial of oral tofacitinib at 5 to 10 mg twice daily for moderate-to-severe alopecia areata. Patients received tofacitinib for 6 to 18 months and were then followed off drug for 6 months to check for delayed response and recurrence. In treated patients, disease severity was measured using the SALT score, which gives the percentage of scalp surface area affected. The study used high-throughput TCRbeta sequencing to examine T cell clonal expansion in alopecia areata, in both the C3H/HeJ mouse model and human patients. On the human side, TCRbeta sequencing was run on scalp tissue and on sorted CD4+ and CD8+ peripheral blood T cells from healthy controls and from alopecia areata patients with either patchy or totalis/universalis disease. Biopsies were taken from tofacitinib-treated patients at baseline and at 4 and 24 weeks of treatment, and a later scalp biopsy was taken in several of the tofacitinib-treated patients. Scalp clonality was compared across normal scalp (n=4), patchy alopecia areata scalp (n=8), and alopecia totalis/universalis scalp (n=8). RNA was extracted with the PAXgene miRNA kit for fixed scalp, the miRNeasy kit for PBMCs, and the RNeasy kit for mouse skin. Amplification of TCRbeta CDR3 regions was done by immunoSEQ multiplex PCR using 35 Vbeta forward primers and 13 Jbeta reverse primers.

Library prep was done by the immunoSEQ multiplex PCR assay. To provide template for TCR sequencing, every sample had RNA extracted and reverse transcribed into cDNA. First-strand cDNA was synthesized with SuperScript III using a 2:1 mix of oligo-dT and random hexamers. A synthetic immune receptor repertoire was used to measure amplification bias, and any remaining bias was corrected computationally. The paper's processing steps were these. Raw reads were preprocessed to remove errors, and CDR3 was defined by IMGT conventions from the conserved cysteine to phenylalanine. Clonality was calculated as 1 minus Shannon entropy normalized by log2 of the number of productive unique TCRs. Whether scalp clones were CD4 or CD8 was inferred by matching scalp TCRbeta sequences against CD4 and CD8 repertoires sorted from blood. TCRdb took this table from immuneACCESS and kept in-frame rearrangements with V and J called. Such tables lack part of the clones; where checked against another copy, unresolved V genes explain under half of the gap, and the rest is unexplained. The D gene and trimming were derived from the DNA, and the V and J assignments and clone size from that table. Present in this sample are roughly 200,000 clones, roughly 50% of which were seen just once. The top ten clonotypes cover 11% of the sample.

The investigation overall reported the following: Unlike mouse skin, which is dominated by gammadelta T cells, normal human skin has resident alphabeta T cells that are also sequenced, and this complicates analysis of the scalp TCR repertoire. Because the treated cohort was small and had only one nonresponder, larger studies are needed to examine links between baseline CD8+ expansion and response. Compared with mice, TCR sequences shared between patients were less clear, possibly partly because of HLA diversity across the patient population. With tofacitinib, both scalp clonality and the number of expanded CD8+ clones among the top 100 scalp clones went down significantly. During tofacitinib treatment, many expanded lesional clones remained in scalp and blood, and this persistence may partly explain relapse after treatment is stopped. Lesional scalp, especially in alopecia totalis/universalis, showed higher clonality and more expanded CD8+ clones than normal scalp, suggesting antigenic drive.

The V and J ends are trimmed by 5 bases and 6 bases, leaving 16 bases between them. CDR1 is given as SGHTA and CDR2 as FQGNSA, both from the germline V gene. Taken from cysteine to phenylalanine, the CDR3 has 14 residues. Only the CDR3 DNA stays, 42 bases, in frame from base 1. The receptor was isolated from a human donor with alopecia areata. This receptor chain uses TRBV7-2 and TRBJ1-2; too little of a D gene remains to name it. The input for sequencing was CD8+ T cells sorted from blood, taken at week 24, from a patient treated with tofacitinib. The CDR3 reads as follows: CASSDGSFIDGYTF. The DNA sequence reads TGTGCCAGCAGCGACGGGTCATTTATCGATGGCTACACCTTC.